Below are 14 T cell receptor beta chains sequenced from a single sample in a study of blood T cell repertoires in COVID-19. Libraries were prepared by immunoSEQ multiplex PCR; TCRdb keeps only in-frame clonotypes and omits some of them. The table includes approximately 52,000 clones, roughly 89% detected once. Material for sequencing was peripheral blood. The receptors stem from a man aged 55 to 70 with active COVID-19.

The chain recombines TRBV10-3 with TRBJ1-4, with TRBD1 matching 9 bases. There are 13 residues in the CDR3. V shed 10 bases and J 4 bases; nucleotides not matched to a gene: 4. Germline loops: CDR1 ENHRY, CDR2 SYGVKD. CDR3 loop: CASQDRGNEKLFF. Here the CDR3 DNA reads TGTGCCAGCCAGGACAGGGGTAATGAAAAACTGTTTTTT.

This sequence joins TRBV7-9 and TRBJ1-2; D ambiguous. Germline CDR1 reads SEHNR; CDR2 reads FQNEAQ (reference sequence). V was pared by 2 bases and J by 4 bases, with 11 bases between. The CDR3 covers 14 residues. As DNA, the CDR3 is TGTGCCAGCAGCTTAAGGCAGGCCAGCTATGGCTACACCTTC. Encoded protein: CASSLRQASYGYTF.

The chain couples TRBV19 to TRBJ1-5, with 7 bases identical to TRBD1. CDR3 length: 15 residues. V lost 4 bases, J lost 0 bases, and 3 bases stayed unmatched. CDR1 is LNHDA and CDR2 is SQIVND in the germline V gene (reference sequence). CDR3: CASSKQGTSNQPQHF. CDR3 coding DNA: TGTGCCAGTAGTAAACAGGGGACTAGCAATCAGCCCCAGCATTTT.

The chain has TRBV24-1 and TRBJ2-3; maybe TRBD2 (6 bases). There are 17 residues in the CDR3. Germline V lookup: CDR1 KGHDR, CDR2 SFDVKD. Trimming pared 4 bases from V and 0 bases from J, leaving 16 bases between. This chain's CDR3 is CATSDRSSVSSTDTQYF. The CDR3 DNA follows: TGTGCCACCAGTGACCGATCTAGCGTGTCTAGCACAGATACGCAGTATTTT.

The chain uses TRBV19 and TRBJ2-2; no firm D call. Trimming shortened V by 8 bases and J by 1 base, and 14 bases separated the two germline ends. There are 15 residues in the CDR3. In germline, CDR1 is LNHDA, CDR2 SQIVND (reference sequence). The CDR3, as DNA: TGTGCCAGTGGGCTCGTGGGCTTGAACACCGGGGAGCTGTTTTTT. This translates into CASGLVGLNTGELFF. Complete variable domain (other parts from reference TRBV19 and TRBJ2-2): DGGITQSPKYLFRKEGQNVTLSCEQNLNHDAMYWYRQDPGQGLRLIYYSQIVNDFQKGDIAEGYSVSREKKESFPLTVTSAQKNPTAFYLCASGLVGLNTGELFFGEGSRLTVL.

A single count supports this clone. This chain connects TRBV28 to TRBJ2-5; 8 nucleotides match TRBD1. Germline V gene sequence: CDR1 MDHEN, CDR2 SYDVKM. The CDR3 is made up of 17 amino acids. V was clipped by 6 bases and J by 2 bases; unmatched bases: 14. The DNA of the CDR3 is TGTGCCAGCAGCCTACCTCCGGGACAGGCTATGCAAGAGACCCAGTACTTC. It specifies CASSLPPGQAMQETQYF.

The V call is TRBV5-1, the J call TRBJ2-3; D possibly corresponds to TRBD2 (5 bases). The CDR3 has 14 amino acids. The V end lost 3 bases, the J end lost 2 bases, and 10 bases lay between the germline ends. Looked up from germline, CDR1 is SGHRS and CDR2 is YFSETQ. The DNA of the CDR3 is TGCGCCAGCAGCTCGAGGGATTACACAGATACGCAGTATTTT. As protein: CASSSRDYTDTQYF. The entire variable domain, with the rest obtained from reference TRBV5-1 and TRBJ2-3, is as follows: KAGVTQTPRYLIKTRGQQVTLSCSPISGHRSVSWYQQTPGQGLQFLFEYFSETQRNKGNFPGRFSGRQFSNSRSEMNVSTLELGDSALYLCASSSRDYTDTQYFGPGTRLTVL.

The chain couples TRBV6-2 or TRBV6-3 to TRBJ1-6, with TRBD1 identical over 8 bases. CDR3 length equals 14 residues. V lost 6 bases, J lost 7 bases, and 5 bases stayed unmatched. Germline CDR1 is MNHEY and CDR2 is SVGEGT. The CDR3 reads CASSRQGYNSPLHF. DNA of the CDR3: TGTGCCAGCAGCAGACAGGGGTACAATTCACCCCTCCACTTT.

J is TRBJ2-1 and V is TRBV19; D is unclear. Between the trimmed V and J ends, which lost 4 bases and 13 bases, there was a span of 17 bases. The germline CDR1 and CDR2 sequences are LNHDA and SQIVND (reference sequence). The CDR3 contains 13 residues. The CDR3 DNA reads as TGTGCCAGTAGTACCGTTGTCCCCCTTTCTCAGTTCTTC. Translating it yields CASSTVVPLSQFF.

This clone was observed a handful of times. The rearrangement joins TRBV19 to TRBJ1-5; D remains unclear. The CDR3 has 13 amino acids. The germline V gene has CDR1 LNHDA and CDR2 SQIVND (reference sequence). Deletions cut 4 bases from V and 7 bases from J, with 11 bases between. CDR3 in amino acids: CASSTTVKQPQHF. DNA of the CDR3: TGTGCCAGTAGTACCACAGTTAAGCAGCCCCAGCATTTT.

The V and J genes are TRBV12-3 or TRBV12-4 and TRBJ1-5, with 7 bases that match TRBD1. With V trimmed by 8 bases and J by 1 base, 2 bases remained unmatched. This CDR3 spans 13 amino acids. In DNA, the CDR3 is TGTGCCAGCGCGGGACAGAGCAATCAGCCCCAGCATTTT. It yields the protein CASAGQSNQPQHF.

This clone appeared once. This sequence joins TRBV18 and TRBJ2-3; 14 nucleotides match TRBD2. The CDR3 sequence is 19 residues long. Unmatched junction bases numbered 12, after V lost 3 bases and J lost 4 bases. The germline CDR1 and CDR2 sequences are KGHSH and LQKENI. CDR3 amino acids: CASSPLLWTSGRSSDTQYF. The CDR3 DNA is TGTGCCAGCTCACCCCTTCTATGGACTAGCGGGAGGAGTTCAGATACGCAGTATTTT.

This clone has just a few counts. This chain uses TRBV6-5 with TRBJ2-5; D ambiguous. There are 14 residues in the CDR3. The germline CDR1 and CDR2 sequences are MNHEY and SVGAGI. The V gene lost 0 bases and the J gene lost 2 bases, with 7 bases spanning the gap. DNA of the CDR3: TGTGCCAGCAGTTACTCGCGTCAACAAGAGACCCAGTACTTC. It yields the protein CASSYSRQQETQYF.

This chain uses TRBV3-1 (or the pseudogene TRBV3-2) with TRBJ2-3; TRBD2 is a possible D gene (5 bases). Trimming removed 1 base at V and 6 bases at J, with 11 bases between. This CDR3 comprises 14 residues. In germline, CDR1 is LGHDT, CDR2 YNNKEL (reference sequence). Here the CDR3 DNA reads TGTGCCAGCAGCCAAGCTAGCTCTGGGGATACGCAGTATTTT. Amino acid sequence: CASSQASSGDTQYF.